These T cell receptor beta chains were read from a single sample in a study of T cells after yellow fever vaccination. TCRdb independently ran MiXCR on the 5' RACE reads; one entry per CDR3 protein. The table includes under 100,000 distinct CDR3 sequences, approximately 5.5% detected once. The sequences come from CD8+ T cells sorted from PBMCs, collected 10 days after the yellow fever booster vaccination. These receptors all stem from a man aged 18-30 years who received the YFV17D yellow fever vaccine. The CDR3 runs from the conserved cysteine through the conserved F or W. The D gene is left open where the match is weak. Some rows have no size entry. The others give once, few or many, or a class for an expanded clone.

TRBD2,TRBJ2-3,TRBV7-8,few,TGTGCCAGCAGCTCTCCTCTAGCGGGGGCGACAGATACGCAGTATTTT,CASSSPLAGATDTQYF
.,TRBJ2-5,TRBV20-1,.,TGCAGTGCTAGTACGGGCGCAAGGATTTACCAAGAGACCCAGTACTTC,CSASTGARIYQETQYF
.,TRBJ1-4,TRBV29-1,few,TGCAGCGCCGTGGCGGGAGCTAATGAAAAACTGTTTTTT,CSAVAGANEKLFF
.,TRBJ2-1,TRBV7-7,few,TGTGCTAGCAGCTTGGCTCCCTCTTTGCCCTATGAGCAGTTCTTC,CASSLAPSLPYEQFF
.,TRBJ2-3,TRBV25-1,.,TGTGCCAGCAGTGAATCAAGGGTAGGCACAGATACGCAGTATTTT,CASSESRVGTDTQYF
.,TRBJ2-7,TRBV30,.,TGTGCCTGGAACCCAGGGTGGAAAGAATCGGGCTCCTACGAGCAGTACTTC,CAWNPGWKESGSYEQYF
TRBD2,TRBJ2-3,TRBV9,.,TGTGCCAGCAGCCCCCGGACTAGTCCTACAGATACGCAGTATTTT,CASSPRTSPTDTQYF
.,TRBJ2-3,TRBV7-9,.,TGTGCCAGCAGCCCGGACAACACAGATACGCAGTATTTT,CASSPDNTDTQYF
.,TRBJ2-7,TRBV30,few,TGTGCCTGGAACGAAGATACCTACGAGCAGTACTTC,CAWNEDTYEQYF
TRBD1,TRBJ1-2,TRBV29-1,few,TGCAGCGGGGGACAGGGCTCCATTGGCTACACCTTC,CSGGQGSIGYTF
TRBD2,TRBJ2-3,TRBV4-3,.,TGCGCCAGCAGCCAAGACGGGGGGGCCGCAGATACGCAGTATTTT,CASSQDGGAADTQYF
.,TRBJ1-1,TRBV19,.,TGTGCCAGTAGGTCACGTGGGCAGAACACTGAAGCTTTCTTT,CASRSRGQNTEAFF
.,TRBJ1-5,TRBV5-1,.,TGCGCCAGCAGCTTACGGGGTGCCCCCAATCAGCCCCAGCATTTT,CASSLRGAPNQPQHF
TRBD1,TRBJ2-3,TRBV4-3,many,TGCGCCAGCAGCCTCTTACCGGGACAGGGTATTGCTACGCAGTATTTT,CASSLLPGQGIATQYF
TRBD1,TRBJ1-6,TRBV12-3/TRBV12-4,few,TGTGCCAGCAGTTTAGGGACAGGGGATAATTCACCCCTCCACTTT,CASSLGTGDNSPLHF
TRBD1,TRBJ2-3,TRBV2,.,TGTGCCAGCCGCGAGAGTGACAGGGGAGGTGATACGCAGTATTTT,CASRESDRGGDTQYF
.,TRBJ2-3,TRBV29-1,.,TGCAGCGTTGACTACACAGATACGCAGTATTTT,CSVDYTDTQYF
TRBD2,TRBJ2-7,TRBV5-4,few,TGTGCCAGCAGCTGGGGCCTTAGCGGGGGCTACGAGCAGTACTTC,CASSWGLSGGYEQYF
.,TRBJ1-2,TRBV20-1,.,TGCAGTGCTAGATTAGGGGACTATGGCTACACCTTC,CSARLGDYGYTF
TRBD1,TRBJ1-5,TRBV19,few,TGTGCCAGTGCGGACAGGCACGAATATAGCAATCAGCCCCAGCATTTT,CASADRHEYSNQPQHF
TRBD1,TRBJ1-2,TRBV12-3/TRBV12-4,.,TGTGCCAGCAGTTACCGGGACAGGGGGGATGGCTACACCTTC,CASSYRDRGDGYTF
TRBD1,TRBJ1-2,TRBV7-9,.,TGTGCCAGCAGCTCCCGGGACAGGGTGATCGATGGCTACACCTTC,CASSSRDRVIDGYTF
.,TRBJ2-2,TRBV7-3,many,TGTGCCAGCAGCTTAAGTCAGGGAATTACCGGGGAGCTGTTTTTT,CASSLSQGITGELFF
TRBD1,TRBJ2-4,TRBV13,.,TGTGCCAGCAGCTCAGGGACAGAAAACATTCAGTACTTC,CASSSGTENIQYF
.,TRBJ2-1,TRBV20-1,many,TGCAGTGCTGGACCACACTGGGGCCTCTCCTACAATGAGCAGTTCTTC,CSAGPHWGLSYNEQFF
.,TRBJ2-2,TRBV7-6,many,TGTGCCAGCCTCTGGGGGGAGCTGTTTTTT,CASLWGELFF
.,TRBJ2-5,TRBV5-6,few,TGTGCCAGCCGGACTCTGGGGACCCAGTACTTC,CASRTLGTQYF
TRBD2,TRBJ2-3,TRBV29-1,few,TGCAGCGTTACCCCCCCCTCCGGGACTAGCGGGGGATTTTCAGATACGCAGTATTTT,CSVTPPSGTSGGFSDTQYF
.,TRBJ2-2,TRBV6-4,many,TGTGCCAGCAGTGAGACTAGCACCGGGGAGCTGTTTTTT,CASSETSTGELFF
.,TRBJ1-6,TRBV6-6,.,TGTGCCAGCAGTTACTCGAGGGACACCCGCTTT,CASSYSRDTRF
TRBD1,TRBJ1-5,TRBV12-3/TRBV12-4,many,TGTGCCAGCAGCGAAGGGACAGGGTATAGTCAGCCCCAGCATTTT,CASSEGTGYSQPQHF
TRBD1,TRBJ2-1,TRBV20-1,.,TGCAGTGCCCTCGGGGACAGGTCGGCAAATGAGCAGTTCTTC,CSALGDRSANEQFF
.,TRBJ1-1,TRBV12-3/TRBV12-4,many,TGTGCCAGCAGTTTGGGCAGGGGATTCTCTTCCGCTGAAGCTTTCTTT,CASSLGRGFSSAEAFF
TRBD2,TRBJ2-1,TRBV11-2,.,TGTGCCAGCAGCTTTCTAGCGGCGCCCCGCGGGGATGAGCAGTTCTTC,CASSFLAAPRGDEQFF
.,TRBJ2-3,TRBV9,many,TGTGCCAGCAGCGAGAGTGGGGCGGCAGATACGCAGTATTTT,CASSESGAADTQYF
.,TRBJ1-2,TRBV27,.,TGTGCCAGCAGTTTCAGAAGGGAATATGGCTACACCTTC,CASSFRREYGYTF
.,TRBJ2-5,TRBV7-2,many,TGTGCCAGCAGCTTAGTCCGACGTAAAGAGACCCAGTACTTC,CASSLVRRKETQYF
.,TRBJ2-3,TRBV6-4,few,TGTGCCAGCCTGGACCCTGCCGGTACGCAGTATTTT,CASLDPAGTQYF
TRBD1,TRBJ1-6,TRBV5-1,many,TGCGCCAGCAGCTTGGACAGGGGGGGAGCCCTTTATAATTCACCCCTCCACTTT,CASSLDRGGALYNSPLHF
.,TRBJ2-1,TRBV27,many,TGTGCCAGCAGTTTTGGTCGGGGTGGGCACAATGAGCAGTTCTTC,CASSFGRGGHNEQFF
.,TRBJ2-1,TRBV5-1,few,TGCGCCAGCAGCTTGGTCGGGGGGGACAGTGAGCAGTTCTTC,CASSLVGGDSEQFF
TRBD1,TRBJ1-1,TRBV5-1,few,TGCGCCAGCAGCCCCTCCAGGGGGCACACTGAAGCTTTCTTT,CASSPSRGHTEAFF
.,TRBJ2-6,TRBV29-1,few,TGCAGCGTTGAAGTTCCAGGCCGTCGCTCTGGGGCCAACGTCCTGACTTTC,CSVEVPGRRSGANVLTF
.,TRBJ1-6,TRBV4-1,.,TGCGCCAGCAGCCAAGAAGCAGGGTATAATTCACCCCTCCACTTT,CASSQEAGYNSPLHF
.,TRBJ2-5,TRBV27,few,TGTGCCAGCAGCACGCTCAGTCTTGTCCAAGAGACCCAGTACTTC,CASSTLSLVQETQYF
TRBD1,TRBJ2-1,TRBV5-6,.,TGTGCCAGCAGCACTTGGACAGGGGATTGGGAGCAGTTCTTC,CASSTWTGDWEQFF
.,TRBJ1-6,TRBV5-1,.,TGCGCCAGCAGCTTTTGGGGGGCAGAGGGTAATTCACCCCTCCACTTT,CASSFWGAEGNSPLHF
.,TRBJ2-1,TRBV27,many,TGTGCCAGCAGTTTATCAAATGAGCAGTTCTTC,CASSLSNEQFF
TRBD1,TRBJ2-7,TRBV9,many,TGTGCCAGCAGCGTAAGGACGGTGACAGGGGCCAAAAGCTACGAGCAGTACTTC,CASSVRTVTGAKSYEQYF
.,TRBJ2-1,TRBV6-5,.,TGTGCCAGCAGCCTTTTACAGGAATACAATGAGCAGTTCTTC,CASSLLQEYNEQFF
TRBD2,TRBJ2-3,TRBV4-3,.,TGCGCCAGCAGCCAAGAAGTCCCCTACCTAGCGGGGGCCTTCACAGATACGCAGTATTTT,CASSQEVPYLAGAFTDTQYF
TRBD2,TRBJ2-7,TRBV7-9,few,TGTGCCAGCAGCTTCCCTAGCGGGGGGTCCTACGAGCAGTACTTC,CASSFPSGGSYEQYF
.,TRBJ2-7,TRBV7-9,few,TGTGCCAGCAGCTTAGGGACGGAAACCTACGAGCAGTACTTC,CASSLGTETYEQYF
.,TRBJ2-7,TRBV14,.,TGTGCCAGCAGCCAAGCCCCACCGCCCTACGAGCAGTACTTC,CASSQAPPPYEQYF
.,TRBJ1-5,TRBV27,few,TGTGCCAGCAGTTTAGGGATTAATCAGCCCCAGCATTTT,CASSLGINQPQHF
.,TRBJ2-2,TRBV7-6,.,TGTGCCACCGGCGGCATATACGACACCGGGGAGCTGTTTTTT,CATGGIYDTGELFF
.,TRBJ2-3,TRBV4-1,few,TGCGCCAGCAGCCAAGAGGTCCCGAAACATGAGGGAGATACGCAGTATTTT,CASSQEVPKHEGDTQYF
TRBD1,TRBJ2-2,TRBV20-1,many,TGCAGTGCTAGAGGCCTGCGGACAGGGGGTGGAACCGGGGAGCTGTTTTTT,CSARGLRTGGGTGELFF